These 5 T cell receptor beta chains were sequenced from one sample in a study of post-analysis software for immune sequencing data. Study-wide points: With TRBV5-6, TRBV5-1 and TRBV20-1 included, roughly five TRBV segments were more frequent in patients than in controls.

Presence of unique molecular identifiers characterized the TCR beta cDNA libraries. TCRdb re-analysed the PCR reads in MiXCR, keeping a single row per CDR3 protein. The sample yields about 770,000 distinct CDR3 sequences, about 45% seen once. These TCRs' antigens remain unknown. What was sequenced was blood. All receptors come from a girl aged 10-17 years with multiple sclerosis.

This clonotype was counted between two and nine times. The rearrangement links TRBV27 to TRBJ2-1; perhaps TRBD2 as D (6 bases). This CDR3 is 13 amino acids long. Germline loops: CDR1 MNHEY, CDR2 SMNVEV (reference sequence). V was pared by 10 bases and J by 9 bases, with 19 bases between. Written as DNA, the CDR3 is TGTGCCATCCCGGGACTCCGGCCATGTGAGCAGTTCTTC. This sequence encodes CAIPGLRPCEQFF.

Turning to this clonotype: A much larger clone differs by one base, so this may be a read error. The chain employs TRBV2 and TRBJ1-2; TRBD1 matches at 7 bases. The length of the CDR3 is 14 residues. The germline V gene has CDR1 SNHLY and CDR2 FYNNEI. CDR3 in amino acids: CANSEESPGGGYTF. The CDR3 nucleotides read TGTGCCAACAGTGAAGAGTCGCCAGGGGGTGGCTACACCTTC.

The rearrangement uses TRBV6-2 or TRBV6-3 and TRBJ2-1; D possibly corresponds to TRBD1 (6 bases). The germline V gene has CDR1 MNHEY and CDR2 SVGEGT. CDR3 length: 13 amino acids. The ends were cut back, 5 bases at V and 6 bases at J, with 11 bases in the middle. The CDR3 DNA reads TGTGCCAGCAGTCTGGACAGTTGCAATGAGCAGTTCTTC. It codes for CASSLDSCNEQFF.

The chain combines TRBV20-1 with TRBJ2-7, with 14 nucleotides matching TRBD2. The germline V gene encodes CDR1 DFQATT and CDR2 SNEGSKA (reference sequence). The length of the CDR3 is 15 residues. The junction had 11 bases not matched to a gene; V was cut back by 6 bases and J by 7 bases. This CDR3 is CSARGLAGEGNEQYF. The CDR3 DNA reads TGCAGTGCCCGGGGACTAGCGGGAGAGGGGAATGAGCAGTACTTC.

In this sample, this clonotype turned up once. This chain links TRBV5-6 with TRBJ2-7; D unclear. V was clipped by 0 bases and J by 4 bases, with 11 bases between them. Germline V gives CDR1 SGHDT, CDR2 YYEEEE. This CDR3 region has 14 residues. This chain's CDR3 is CASSLGFGEYEQYF. The CDR3 DNA sequence: TGTGCCAGCAGCTTGGGTTTCGGCGAGTACGAGCAGTACTTC.